These T cell receptor beta chains were read from a single sample in a study of blood T cell repertoires in COVID-19. The data were produced by immunoSEQ multiplex PCR, yet TCRdb's version contains in-frame clones alone and is incomplete. The profile covers 80,000 to 100,000 clones, with around three quarters appearing a single time and 10% taken by the ten largest. The specimen sequenced was peripheral blood. Receptors were obtained from a woman between 65 and 79 years old with acute or convalescent COVID-19. Both conserved end residues are part of each CDR3.

TRBV19	TRBJ1-5	CASTLQGASNQPQHF
TRBV29-1	TRBJ2-7	CSVGNTAYEQYF
TRBV12-1	TRBJ2-2	CASSFCTGGELMGTGELFF
TRBV6-9	TRBJ2-3	CASSHWERREDTDTQYF
TRBV28	TRBJ1-1	CASILGSVNTEAFF
TRBV5-1	TRBJ1-6	CASRSEYSDWRSPLHF
TRBV6-2/TRBV6-3	TRBJ1-2	CASSPDSLYYGYTF
TRBV6-5	TRBJ2-3	CASSTQGVSTDTQYF
TRBV5-1	TRBJ2-1	CASSWDSPGNEQFF
TRBV4-3	TRBJ2-7	CASSRGLGLAYEQYF
TRBV6-5	TRBJ2-1	CASSTGSQSNEQFF
TRBV7-2	TRBJ2-7	CASSLGGDSYEQYF
TRBV27	TRBJ2-5	CASSYSNQETQYF
TRBV19	TRBJ2-7	CASSIALRAGAGEQYF
TRBV6-2/TRBV6-3	TRBJ2-7	CASSNGEGAIYEQYF
TRBV3-1/TRBV3-2	TRBJ2-2	CASSPWRGRDPSRELFF
TRBV7-9	TRBJ1-1	CASSRRTGAATEAFF
TRBV7-3	TRBJ2-2	CASSLAVNTGELFF
TRBV19	TRBJ2-5	CASKSGTGAETQYF
TRBV10-1	TRBJ1-6	CASSPDRGNSPLHF
TRBV19	TRBJ2-1	CASSTGTGINEQFF
TRBV29-1	TRBJ2-3	CSVSPGPDTQYF
TRBV7-2	TRBJ1-1	CASSLSGNTEAFF
TRBV5-6	TRBJ2-7	CASRTRFRTSRVPYEQYF
TRBV18	TRBJ2-2	CLQGADTGELFF
TRBV6-2/TRBV6-3	TRBJ2-2	CASSYSGQGIPTGELFF
TRBV9	TRBJ2-2	CASSVGLAGTSTGELFF
TRBV5-1	TRBJ2-7	CASSQGLAGLAYEQYF
TRBV11-2	TRBJ1-5	CASSQRTSYSNQPQHF
TRBV11-3	TRBJ2-2	CASSPYTGVNTGELFF
TRBV6-1	TRBJ1-1	CASSEGSGMNTEAFF
TRBV30	TRBJ1-1	CAWSRQGARPEAFF
TRBV7-2	TRBJ2-1	CASSLGGGYNEQFF
TRBV10-3	TRBJ2-3	CAISEGLAGAADTQYF
TRBV3-1/TRBV3-2	TRBJ2-2	CASSQDWQERANTGELFF
TRBV6-5	TRBJ1-1	CATSYYTDAFF
TRBV9	TRBJ2-5	CASSPRLAGVETQYF
TRBV11-2	TRBJ2-7	CASSFSMRQGSFTSYEQYF
TRBV30	TRBJ2-5	CAWKGEETQYF
TRBV5-1	TRBJ2-1	CASSPAPSGNYNEQFF